The next 27 T cell receptor beta chains were all read from a single sample in a study of T-cell memory formation after mild COVID-19. From the 5' RACE reads, TCRdb called clonotypes with MiXCR, one entry per CDR3 protein. The sample records about 400,000 distinct CDR3 sequences, more than 15% being singletons. Sequencing was done on a sample of PBMCs or a T cell subset sorted from them (not recorded which). The source of these receptors is a man aged 18 to 29 who had mild COVID-19 (a few samples of this study predate the infection). Cell type and time point are not known.

The chain employs TRBV5-1 and TRBJ1-6, with D unresolved. CDR1 is SGHRS and CDR2 is YFSETQ in the germline V gene. The V and J ends lost 0 bases and 0 bases respectively, with 7 bases between them. The CDR3 extends over 16 amino acids. The CDR3 bases are TGCGCCAGCAGCTTGGAGGAGAGCTCCTATAATTCACCCCTCCACTTT. Translation gives CASSLEESSYNSPLHF. The entire variable domain, with the rest obtained from reference TRBV5-1 and TRBJ1-6, is as follows: KAGVTQTPRYLIKTRGQQVTLSCSPISGHRSVSWYQQTPGQGLQFLFEYFSETQRNKGNFPGRFSGRQFSNSRSEMNVSTLELGDSALYLCASSLEESSYNSPLHFGNGTRLTVT.

Many counts were recorded for this clonotype. The CDR3 loop is CASSLSGELGTQYF. The CDR3 coding sequence is TGTGCCAGCAGCCTTAGTGGGGAATTGGGGACCCAGTACTTC. V is TRBV9 and J is TRBJ2-5; D unclear. V lost 4 bases and J lost 7, with 17 bases in between. Germline V lookup: CDR1 SGDLS, CDR2 YYNGEE. The CDR3 spans 14 residues.

The rearrangement links TRBV7-8 to TRBJ2-4; D unresolved. Germline loops: CDR1 SGHVS, CDR2 FQNEAQ. V was pared by 2 bases and J by 0 bases, with 8 bases between. The length of the CDR3 is 15 residues. The CDR3 here is CASSLFVGAKNIQYF. In DNA, the CDR3 is TGTGCCAGCAGCTTATTTGTTGGAGCCAAAAACATTCAGTACTTC.

The rearrangement uses TRBV29-1 and TRBJ1-4; maybe TRBD1 (6 bases). Germline V gives CDR1 SQVTM, CDR2 ANQGSEA. The CDR3 runs 12 residues. V dropped 3 bases and J dropped 8 bases, with 10 bases sitting between them. The CDR3 DNA reads TGCAGCGTTGAGACCAGGGGAGAAAAACTGTTTTTT. It specifies CSVETRGEKLFF.

V gene TRBV27 combines with J gene TRBJ1-2; tentatively, D is TRBD1 (6 bases). The CDR3 runs to 15 residues. Germline V CDR1 and CDR2: MNHEY, SMNVEV (reference sequence). Between the trimmed V and J ends, which lost 5 bases and 5 bases, there was a span of 18 bases. CDR3: CASSPRHEGGYGYTF. The CDR3 DNA follows: TGTGCCAGCAGTCCCCGCCACGAGGGGGGGTATGGCTACACCTTC.

V gene TRBV11-2 combines with J gene TRBJ1-2; D is possibly TRBD1 (6 bases). The length of the CDR3 is 15 residues. Germline values: CDR1 SGHAT, CDR2 FQNNGV. The V end was cut by 1 base, the J end by 6 bases, with 15 bases between. The CDR3 protein is CASSLGGYTGNGYTF. DNA for the CDR3: TGTGCCAGCAGCTTAGGAGGGTATACAGGGAATGGCTACACCTTC.

The chain is built from TRBV10-1 and TRBJ2-1; D might be TRBD2 (5 bases). Between the trimmed V and J ends, which lost 4 bases and 8 bases, there was a span of 24 bases. Looked up from germline, CDR1 is WNHNN and CDR2 is SYGVQD (reference sequence). The CDR3 is 17 amino acids. The CDR3 DNA sequence: TGCGCCAGCAGTGGCCCCTCCGTCCGGGGTTCACACGATGAGCAGTTCTTC. It is translated as CASSGPSVRGSHDEQFF.

The rearrangement links TRBV4-2 to TRBJ2-1; 8 bases line up with TRBD2. Germline V gene lookup returns CDR1 LGHNA and CDR2 YNFKEQ. The CDR3 contains 15 residues. With V trimmed by 1 base and J by 6 bases, 5 bases remained unmatched. In DNA form, the CDR3 reads TGTGCCAGCAGCCAAGGCGGGGGGCCGAGCAATGAGCAGTTCTTC. This gives the protein CASSQGGGPSNEQFF.

The chain is built from TRBV29-1 and TRBJ1-2; TRBD1 is a possible D gene (5 bases). The CDR3 contains 16 residues. The V and J ends lost 0 bases and 4 bases respectively, with 18 bases between them. Looked up from germline, CDR1 is SQVTM and CDR2 is ANQGSEA. The CDR3 bases are TGCAGCGTTGAAGATCGGGGACCGCCCTCAGGCTATGGCTACACCTTC. Protein product: CSVEDRGPPSGYGYTF. Together with reference TRBV29-1 and TRBJ1-2, the CDR3 gives the full variable domain: SAVISQKPSRDICQRGTSLTIQCQVDSQVTMMFWYRQQPGQSLTLIATANQGSEATYESGFVIDKFPISRPNLTFSTLTVSNMSPEDSSIYLCSVEDRGPPSGYGYTFGSGTRLTVV.

Remarks on this clonotype: A much larger clone lies a single base off, so this may be a read error. The DNA of the CDR3 is TGCGCCAGCAGCTTCCCCACCGGGAATGAGCAGTTCTTC. It codes for CASSFPTGNEQFF. The chain is built from TRBV5-1 and TRBJ2-1; D is unclear. The CDR3 length is 13 residues. Trimming removed 2 bases from V and 7 bases from J, with 10 bases in between. Germline-derived CDR1 and CDR2 are SGHRS and YFSETQ.

As regards this clonotype: The conserved phenylalanine or tryptophan normally closing the CDR3 is absent here, so this likely arose from a read error. The DNA is left out, because the CDR3 cannot be placed on it with certainty; the CDR3 is given as TCRdb lists it. The CDR3 spells CASSSGLASPN. The chain carries TRBV5-1 and TRBJ2-7; TRBD2, the table's D call, was not compared with the DNA. Counting both end residues, the CDR3 totals 11 amino acids. From germline, CDR1 is SGHRS and CDR2 YFSETQ.

Worth noting for this clonotype: A clone one base away is much larger, so this may be a read error. J is TRBJ2-6 and V is TRBV7-9, with a tentative D call TRBD1 (7 bases). In germline, CDR1 is SEHNR, CDR2 FQNEAQ (reference sequence). Deletions cut 7 bases from V and 4 bases from J, with 14 bases between. CDR3 length: 15 residues. The CDR3 loop is CASISQGGGANVLTF. CDR3 sequence (DNA): TGTGCCAGCATCTCCCAGGGGGGAGGGGCCAACGTCCTGACTTTC. The variable domain in full, with the rest retrieved from reference TRBV7-9 and TRBJ2-6, is DTGVSQNPRHKITKRGQNVTFRCDPISEHNRLYWYRQTLGQGPEFLTYFQNEAQLEKSRLLSDRFSAERPKGSFSTLEIQRTEQGDSAMYLCASISQGGGANVLTFGAGSRLTVL.

This chain uses TRBV4-3 with TRBJ1-1, with no clear D. CDR3 length: 14 amino acids. V gave up 3 bases and J gave up 1 base, with 9 bases separating them. From germline, CDR1 is LGHNA and CDR2 YSLEER. The CDR3 loop reads CASSQGRRNTEAFF. In nucleotides, the CDR3 is TGCGCCAGCAGCCAGGGTCGGAGGAACACTGAAGCTTTCTTT.

This clonotype has ten or more counts. This chain joins TRBV11-2 and TRBJ1-6; possibly TRBD1 for D (5 bases). V was shortened by 0 bases and J by 10 bases, with 10 bases between the two germline ends. From germline, CDR1 is SGHAT and CDR2 FQNNGV. The CDR3 totals 14 residues. Here the CDR3 reads CASSLDRVFSPLHF. The CDR3 coding sequence is TGTGCCAGCAGCTTAGACAGGGTTTTCTCACCCCTCCACTTT.

This clonotype was counted only a few times. The V gene is TRBV7-6, the J gene TRBJ1-4, with D unresolved. V lost 2 bases and J lost 9, with 10 bases in between. Germline assignment: CDR1 SGHVS and CDR2 FNYEAQ. The CDR3 length is 13 residues. The CDR3 nucleotides read TGTGCCAGCAGCTTACAATCAGCACAAAAACTGTTTTTT. Its protein product is CASSLQSAQKLFF.

V is TRBV19 and J is TRBJ2-7, with 8 bases lining up with TRBD1. Germline CDR1 LNHDA, CDR2 SQIVND (reference sequence). The V gene end was trimmed by 0 bases and the J gene end by 3 bases; junction bases not matched to a gene: 7. The CDR3 consists of 16 residues. The CDR3 reads CASSIDWAGGLYEQYF. The CDR3 DNA reads as TGTGCCAGTAGTATAGACTGGGCAGGGGGCCTCTACGAGCAGTACTTC.

V usage is TRBV19 and J usage is TRBJ2-7; possibly TRBD1 for D (7 bases). The CDR3 is made up of 14 amino acids. V gave up 8 bases and J gave up 4 bases, with 18 bases separating them. Germline V gene data show CDR1 as LNHDA and CDR2 as SQIVND (reference sequence). As DNA, the CDR3 is TGTGCCAGTGGCTGGGGGGACAGCCATTACGAGCAGTACTTC. Amino acids: CASGWGDSHYEQYF.

This clonotype was observed a handful of times. The gene calls are TRBV7-9 and TRBJ1-2; D is unclear. The germline gives CDR1 SEHNR, CDR2 FQNEAQ (reference sequence). Trimming removed 5 bases at V and 4 bases at J, with 11 bases between. The CDR3 runs to 13 residues. CDR3 sequence: CASSPDMPYGYTF. DNA for the CDR3: TGTGCCAGCAGCCCTGACATGCCCTATGGCTACACCTTC.

The chain links TRBV20-1 to TRBJ2-1; possible D gene TRBD1, 5 bases. The germline gives CDR1 DFQATT, CDR2 SNEGSKA (reference sequence). Trimming left V 0 bases short and J 6 bases short, with 21 bases between. This CDR3 region has 17 residues. The CDR3: CSARDTVGHLLPNEQFF. In DNA, the CDR3 is TGCAGTGCTAGAGATACCGTAGGACACCTACTACCCAATGAGCAGTTCTTC.

This clonotype has a handful of counts. The chain has TRBV10-3 and TRBJ1-5, with a weak D call TRBD1 (5 bases). CDR3 length: 14 residues. The V gene lost 5 bases and the J gene lost 3 bases, with 11 bases spanning the gap. From germline, CDR1 is ENHRY and CDR2 SYGVKD. CDR3 residues: CAISSSGLNQPQHF. The CDR3 bases are TGTGCCATCAGTTCCTCAGGGCTCAATCAGCCCCAGCATTTT.

The J gene is TRBJ1-1, the V gene TRBV28; 7 nucleotides match TRBD1. V dropped 6 bases and J dropped 2; count of bases not matched to a gene: 9. The CDR3 loop spans 15 amino acids. The V gene's germline CDR1 is MDHEN and CDR2 SYDVKM. This CDR3 is CASRHPDRVNTEAFF. In nucleotides, the CDR3 is TGTGCCAGCAGGCACCCCGACAGGGTTAACACTGAAGCTTTCTTT.

This clonotype has only a few counts. The V gene is TRBV24-1, the J gene TRBJ2-1; 8 nucleotides align to TRBD2. The CDR3 sequence is 15 residues long. Germline values: CDR1 KGHDR, CDR2 SFDVKD. The ends lost 3 bases at V and 5 bases at J; junction bases unmatched: 5. The DNA for the CDR3 is TGTGCCACCAGTGATGCCAGCGGGGGAGACAATGAGCAGTTCTTC. Protein: CATSDASGGDNEQFF.

In nucleotides, the CDR3 is TGTGCCAGCAGACCCTCGGCGGCAGGCGGGGCTTTCTTT. Protein sequence: CASRPSAAGGAFF. The chain couples TRBV12-3 or TRBV12-4 to TRBJ1-1; D uncertain. Deletions cut 6 bases from V and 11 bases from J, with 19 bases between. This CDR3 region has 13 residues.

The chain uses TRBV5-1 and TRBJ2-6, with D possibly matching TRBD1 (6 bases). The CDR3 is made up of 14 amino acids. Germline V gives CDR1 SGHRS, CDR2 YFSETQ. With 6 bases removed from V and 1 base from J, the gap between germline ends came to 8 bases. The DNA for the CDR3 is TGCGCCAGCACGGGACAATCTGGGGCCAACGTCCTGACTTTC. This encodes CASTGQSGANVLTF.

This chain links TRBV29-1 with TRBJ1-1; D perhaps matches TRBD1 (5 bases). The CDR3 is made up of 12 amino acids. Germline loops: CDR1 SQVTM, CDR2 ANQGSEA. V shed 4 bases and J shed 4 bases, with 10 bases lying between them. CDR3 sequence: CSVAYRSTEAFF. For the CDR3, the DNA is TGCAGCGTTGCATACAGGAGCACTGAAGCTTTCTTT.

The chain recombines TRBV18 with TRBJ2-5, with 8 bases lining up with TRBD2. Germline lookup yields CDR1 KGHSH and CDR2 LQKENI. Unmatched junction bases numbered 9, after V lost 8 bases and J lost 4 bases. The CDR3 extends over 14 amino acids. The CDR3 region has the DNA TGTGCCAGCAAGACTAGCGCTTTCGCAGAGACCCAGTACTTC. Protein: CASKTSAFAETQYF.

This chain joins TRBV4-2 and TRBJ1-2; D might be TRBD1 (6 bases). V lost 0 bases, J lost 6 bases, and 14 bases lay in between. This CDR3 has 15 amino acids. Per germline, CDR1 LGHNA and CDR2 YNFKEQ. CDR3 sequence reads: CASSQEMAGADGYTF. The CDR3 coding sequence is TGTGCCAGCAGCCAAGAAATGGCAGGGGCAGATGGCTACACCTTC.